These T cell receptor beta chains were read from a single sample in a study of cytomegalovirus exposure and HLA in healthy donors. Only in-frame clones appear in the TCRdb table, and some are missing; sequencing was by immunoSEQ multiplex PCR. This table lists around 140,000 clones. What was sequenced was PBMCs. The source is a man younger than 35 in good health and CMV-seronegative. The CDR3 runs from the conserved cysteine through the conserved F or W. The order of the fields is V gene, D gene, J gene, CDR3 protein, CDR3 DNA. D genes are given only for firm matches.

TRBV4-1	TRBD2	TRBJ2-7	CASSQEGGRVQRDEQYF	TGCGCCAGCAGCCAAGAGGGCGGGAGGGTGCAACGTGACGAGCAGTACTTC
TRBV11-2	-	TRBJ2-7	CASSPPAYEQYF	TGTGCCAGCAGCCCCCCCGCCTACGAGCAGTACTTC
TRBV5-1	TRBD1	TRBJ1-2	CASSLAGTVGRYGYTF	TGCGCCAGCAGCTTGGCCGGGACAGTAGGTCGCTATGGCTACACCTTC
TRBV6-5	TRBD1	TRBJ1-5	CASRKTGNQPQHF	TGTGCCAGCAGGAAGACAGGGAATCAGCCCCAGCATTTT
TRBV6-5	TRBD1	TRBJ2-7	CASSYAQGRDEQYF	TGTGCCAGCAGTTACGCACAGGGGAGAGACGAGCAGTACTTC
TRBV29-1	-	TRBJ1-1	CSVDRTNTEAFF	TGCAGCGTAGACAGGACGAACACTGAAGCTTTCTTT
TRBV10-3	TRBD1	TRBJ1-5	CAISESRTGADQPQHF	TGTGCCATCAGTGAGTCTAGGACAGGGGCTGATCAGCCCCAGCATTTT
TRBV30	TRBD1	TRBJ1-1	CASGQGGSMNTEAFF	TGTGCCAGCGGACAGGGAGGTTCCATGAACACTGAAGCTTTCTTT
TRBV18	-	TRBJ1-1	CASSPPGGDEAFF	TGTGCCAGCTCACCACCGGGAGGGGATGAAGCTTTCTTT
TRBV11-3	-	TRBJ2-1	CASSPRLVSNEQFF	TGTGCCAGCAGCCCCCGACTAGTCAGCAATGAGCAGTTCTTC
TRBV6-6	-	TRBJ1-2	CASNDIPYGYTF	TGTGCCAGCAACGACATTCCCTATGGCTACACCTTC
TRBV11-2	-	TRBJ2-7	CASSSFQGFEQYF	TGTGCCAGCAGCTCATTCCAGGGGTTCGAGCAGTACTTC
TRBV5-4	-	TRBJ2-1	CASSFSVGAVDEQFF	TGTGCCAGCAGCTTTAGCGTGGGGGCTGTCGATGAGCAGTTCTTC
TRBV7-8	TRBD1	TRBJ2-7	CASSLALGQGGREQYF	TGTGCCAGCAGCTTAGCGCTCGGACAGGGGGGTAGGGAGCAGTACTTC
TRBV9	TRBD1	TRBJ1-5	CASSLQGAGNQPQHF	TGTGCCAGCAGTCTACAGGGGGCGGGCAATCAGCCCCAGCATTTT
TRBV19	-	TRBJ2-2	CAGFNGPMGMSSTGELFF	TGTGCCGGCTTTAATGGGCCAATGGGTATGAGTAGCACCGGGGAGCTGTTTTTT
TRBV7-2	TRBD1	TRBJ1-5	CASSSSQRDRGQPQHF	TGTGCCAGCAGCTCAAGCCAAAGGGACAGGGGGCAGCCCCAGCATTTT
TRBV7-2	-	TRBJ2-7	CASSLGGLEQYF	TGTGCCAGCAGCTTAGGAGGGCTCGAGCAGTACTTC
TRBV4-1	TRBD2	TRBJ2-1	CASSPGLSSYNEQFF	TGCGCCAGCAGCCCGGGACTAAGCTCCTACAATGAGCAGTTCTTC
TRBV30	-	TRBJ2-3	CAWSYSDTQYF	TGTGCCTGGAGTTACTCAGATACGCAGTATTTT
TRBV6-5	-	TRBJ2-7	CASSYSSGLSYEQYF	TGTGCCAGCAGTTACTCGAGCGGTCTGTCCTACGAGCAGTACTTC
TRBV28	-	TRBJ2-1	CASNFKRGSSYNEQFF	TGTGCCAGCAATTTTAAAAGGGGGAGCTCCTACAATGAGCAGTTCTTC
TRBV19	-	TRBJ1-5	CASISQGRWAGNQPQHF	TGTGCCAGTATCAGTCAGGGTAGATGGGCGGGCAATCAGCCCCAGCATTTT
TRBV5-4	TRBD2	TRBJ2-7	CASSLRGGDSYEQYF	TGTGCCAGCAGCTTACGGGGGGGCGACTCCTACGAGCAGTACTTC
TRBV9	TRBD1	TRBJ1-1	CATRGGVNEAFF	TGTGCCACCAGGGGGGGGGTGAATGAAGCTTTCTTT
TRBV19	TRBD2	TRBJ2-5	CASSTSGGIQETQYF	TGTGCCAGTAGTACTAGCGGGGGAATCCAAGAGACCCAGTACTTC
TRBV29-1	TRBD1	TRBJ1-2	CSVDGSAGGPNYGYTF	TGCAGCGTTGACGGGTCGGCAGGGGGGCCTAACTATGGCTACACCTTC
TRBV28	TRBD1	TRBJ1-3	CASSSGTGSVIVGNTIYF	TGTGCCAGCAGTTCCGGGACAGGGTCAGTCATCGTCGGAAACACCATATATTTT
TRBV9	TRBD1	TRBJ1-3	CASSEGQPSGNTIYF	TGTGCCAGCAGCGAGGGACAGCCCTCTGGAAACACCATATATTTT
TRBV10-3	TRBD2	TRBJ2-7	CATSREGVYEQYF	TGTGCCACCTCGCGGGAGGGCGTATACGAGCAGTACTTC
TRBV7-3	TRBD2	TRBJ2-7	CASSFIRGGFEQYF	TGTGCCAGCAGCTTTATCCGGGGGGGTTTCGAGCAGTACTTC